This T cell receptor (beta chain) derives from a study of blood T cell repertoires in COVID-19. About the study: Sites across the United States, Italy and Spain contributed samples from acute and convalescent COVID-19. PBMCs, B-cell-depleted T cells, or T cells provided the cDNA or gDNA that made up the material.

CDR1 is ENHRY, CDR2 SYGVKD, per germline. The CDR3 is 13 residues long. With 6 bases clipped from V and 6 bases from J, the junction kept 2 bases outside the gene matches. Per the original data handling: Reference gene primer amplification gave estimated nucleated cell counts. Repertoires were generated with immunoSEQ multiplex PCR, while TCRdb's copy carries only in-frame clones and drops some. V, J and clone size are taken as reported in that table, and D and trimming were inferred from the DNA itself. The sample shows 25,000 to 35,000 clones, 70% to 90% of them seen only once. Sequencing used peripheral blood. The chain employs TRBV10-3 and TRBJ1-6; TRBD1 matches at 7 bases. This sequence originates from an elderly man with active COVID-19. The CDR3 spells CAISGTVNSPLHF. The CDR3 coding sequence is TGTGCCATCAGCGGGACAGTTAATTCACCCCTCCACTTT.